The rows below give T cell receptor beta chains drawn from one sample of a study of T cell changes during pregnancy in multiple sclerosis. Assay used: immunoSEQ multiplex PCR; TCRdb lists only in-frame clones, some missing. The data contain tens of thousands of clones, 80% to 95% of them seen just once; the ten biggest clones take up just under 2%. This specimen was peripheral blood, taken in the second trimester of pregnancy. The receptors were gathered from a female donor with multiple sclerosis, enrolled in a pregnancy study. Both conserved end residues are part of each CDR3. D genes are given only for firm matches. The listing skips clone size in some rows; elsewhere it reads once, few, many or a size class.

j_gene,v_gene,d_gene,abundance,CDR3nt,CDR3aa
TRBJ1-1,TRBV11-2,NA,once,TGTGCCAGCAGCCCCGTTTTAAGGGGCGACACTGAAGCTTTCTTT,CASSPVLRGDTEAFF
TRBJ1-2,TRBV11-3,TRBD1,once,TGTGCCAGCAGCCCGACAGGGGGAAGGGGCTACACCTTC,CASSPTGGRGYTF
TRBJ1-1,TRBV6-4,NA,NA,TGTGCCAGCAGTGACTCCCCGAACTCTGAAGCTTTCTTT,CASSDSPNSEAFF
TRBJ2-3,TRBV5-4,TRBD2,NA,TGTGCCAGCAGCTTTAAGCGGGGAAAAGATACGCAGTATTTT,CASSFKRGKDTQYF
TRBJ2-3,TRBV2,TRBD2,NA,TGTGCCAGCAGCGCTAGCGGGAGTCGTGGCACAGATACGCAGTATTTT,CASSASGSRGTDTQYF
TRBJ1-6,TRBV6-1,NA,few,TGTGCCAGCAGCGACAGTTCACCCCTCCACTTT,CASSDSSPLHF
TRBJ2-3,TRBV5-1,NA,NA,TGCGCCAGCAGCTTGGGAGGTACAGGTGTGGCAGATACGCAGTATTTT,CASSLGGTGVADTQYF
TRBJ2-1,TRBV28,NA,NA,TGTGCCAGCAGTTTAAGGTCTAGAAGCAATGAGCAGTTCTTC,CASSLRSRSNEQFF
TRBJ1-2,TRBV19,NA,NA,TGTGCCAGTAGTAAATATTATTCCCGGGACATCACTAACTATGGCTACACCTTC,CASSKYYSRDITNYGYTF
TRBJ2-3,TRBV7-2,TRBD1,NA,TGTGCCAGCAGCTTAGATGGGACAGGGTCAGATACGCAGTATTTT,CASSLDGTGSDTQYF
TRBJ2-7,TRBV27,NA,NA,TGTGCCAGCAGTTTATCTCCAGGTGACTCCTACGAGCAGTACTTC,CASSLSPGDSYEQYF
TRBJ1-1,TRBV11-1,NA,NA,TGTGCCAGCACCTTAGGACAGCCCGGCACTGAAGCTTTCTTT,CASTLGQPGTEAFF
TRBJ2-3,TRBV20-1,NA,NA,TGCAGTGCTGTAGTGGCAGATACGCAGTATTTT,CSAVVADTQYF
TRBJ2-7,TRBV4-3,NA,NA,TGCGCCAGCAGCCAAGAGGTCCTAGTTCCCTACGAGCAGTACTTC,CASSQEVLVPYEQYF
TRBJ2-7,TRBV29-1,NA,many,TGCAGCGGGGGATCTGGAGAGGGCTACGAGCAGTACTTC,CSGGSGEGYEQYF
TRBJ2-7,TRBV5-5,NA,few,TGTGCCAGCAGCCCCGGTTATATACGGGGGGCGACCTACGAGCAGTACTTC,CASSPGYIRGATYEQYF
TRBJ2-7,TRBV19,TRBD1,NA,TGTGCCAGTAGGTCATCAGGACAGGGATCCTACGAGCAGTACTTC,CASRSSGQGSYEQYF
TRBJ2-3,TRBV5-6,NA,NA,TGTGCCAGCAGCCGCAGGGGCCGGACCACAGATACGCAGTATTTT,CASSRRGRTTDTQYF